This paragraph covers one T cell receptor (beta chain) sequence. The antigen it binds to is not known. No base qualities exist here, and no much larger clone lies one base off it. The CDR3 contains 12 residues, cysteine and phenylalanine counted. Solely the CDR3 DNA is kept, with 36 bases framed from the first base. The germline V gene (reference sequence) provides CDR1 GTSNPN and CDR2 SVGIG. Trimming costs V 2 bases and J 10 bases, and their ends lie 9 bases apart. The receptor library was made with the immunoSEQ multiplex PCR assay. A mixture of 60 forward primers for TCR Vbeta segments and 13 reverse primers for TCR Jbeta segments was used in the multiplex PCR. The CDR3 region of rearranged TCR beta genes was amplified from genomic DNA by a multiplex PCR assay. Amplified TCR beta libraries were sequenced as 87-base-pair reads on the Illumina HiSeq System. In the original analysis: A later analysis counted around 72 million unique TCR beta chains across the 666 repertoires, and roughly 11 million of these chains were shared by at least two donors. To remove PCR and sequencing errors, raw reads were error-corrected and collapsed into unique sequences using a nearest-neighbor algorithm that merged closely related sequences. CDR3 sequences were aligned to IMGT reference sequences to assign V, D and J gene segments. For a sequence to be retained, a match of at least six nucleotides was required to both a V gene segment and a J gene segment. A rearrangement was called productive if the CDR3 had no stop codons and remained in frame with V and J, and every other rearrangement was called non-productive. Following IMGT convention, CDR3 was defined as the stretch from the second conserved V-encoded cysteine to the conserved J-encoded phenylalanine. The earlier analysis of about 620 of the donors excluded sequences that lacked an unambiguous match to a single V gene segment. An earlier analysis of about 590 of the donors classified V segments as functional when productive rearrangements were above 56.7% and as segregating when the standard deviation between donors was above 5%. A statistical classification framework was built to diagnose cytomegalovirus status from the catalog of TCR beta chain sequences. V and J gene assignment, in a later analysis, came from comparing TCR nucleotide sequences with IMGT/GENE-DB human TR gene sequences. The TCRdist pipeline was used in a later analysis to assign CDR3 sequences and most-parsimonious VDJ recombination scenarios. A later analysis defined each TCR beta chain by its CDR3 amino acid sequence plus V-gene family, and excluded reads lacking a unique V-gene family. As a way to deal with suspected cross-contamination and a sequencing artifact, a later analysis dropped 450 to 700 nucleotide sequences that were highly shared and had low generation probability. A later analysis calculated a clonal expansion index for each public chain from normalized within-repertoire ranks of inferred template counts. A later analysis computed generation probabilities with a VDJ recombination model fitted to out-of-frame rearrangements, and checked the results against IGoR. Hypergeometric tests were used in a later analysis to score TCR-TCR, TCR-HLA and TCR-CMV co-occurrence, with a repertoire-size bias correction applied to the TCR pairs. A later analysis estimated false discovery rates by permuting HLA or CMV assignments 20 times. In a later analysis, co-occurring TCRs were grouped with DBSCAN, and TCRdist sequence similarity was added when clustering was performed within HLA-allele-positive subsets. For co-occurrence clustering, repertoires with fewer than 30,000 or more than 120,000 public chains were excluded, along with roughly 5 repertoires with anomalous nucleotide sharing. The clones in this table, taken by TCRdb from immuneACCESS, are in-frame only. Not every clone is retained; where verified, under half of the shortfall comes from an unresolved V gene, and the cause of the rest is unknown. The V and J calls and clone size are taken from that table; D and trimming were inferred from the DNA. For this sample there are around 130,000 clones; around three quarters appear just once. The ten most abundant clones make up around 1.8% of the sample.

The cohort comprised fewer than 700 healthy bone marrow donors. At the time of sampling, every cohort member was nominally healthy, though immune exposures that went unrecorded were likely present. The donor tested CMV seronegative, placing the donor among the roughly 400 seronegative members of the cohort. A peripheral blood sample was provided by each donor, and peripheral blood mononuclear cells were used for TCR beta sequencing. Genomic DNA was extracted from the blood cell samples with the Qiagen DNeasy Blood Extraction Kit. This entry is derived from a study of cytomegalovirus exposure and HLA in healthy donors (dated by TCRdb to 2017 to 2019). Some background on the complete study: According to an earlier analysis of 587 of the donors, about 170 million T cells yielded over 90 million unique TCR beta sequences and around 300 Gb of sequence data. Every discovery cohort repertoire had been produced on one sequencing platform. The study aimed to test whether cataloging public T cell receptors could reveal signatures of past pathogen exposure. Because of strong linkage in the cohort, four to six DR-DQ haplotypes were treated as single units for association and clustering. The number of donors typed differed by locus, with roughly 629-640 for A, B, C, DRB1 and DQB1, around 560 for DQA1, about 610 for DPA1, and under 490 for DPB1. Roughly 300 gigabases of sequencing data and 70 million to 95 million unique TCR sequences made up an early release that covered several hundred HLA-typed donors. A separate validation cohort of roughly 110 different subjects was used in addition to the roughly 670-subject first cohort. Genome-wide SNP genotypes for about 55% of the 666 donors were used in a later genetic analysis, which treated that subset as a discovery cohort. Donor age, sex, ethnicity and CMV serostatus were compiled together with the repertoire data. The study combined high-throughput TCR immunosequencing, statistical association of individual TCRs with disease status, and machine learning to predict cytomegalovirus infection status. In the later analysis, no new phenotypic data were used to find candidate immune exposures; instead, reliance was placed on TCR beta sequences and their occurrence across donors. On average, 235,054 unique TCR beta nucleotide sequences were sequenced per donor among fewer than 500 genotyped donors of the cohort, with roughly 18% of those sequences being non-productive. An earlier analysis of about 600 of the donors used high-throughput TCR beta sequencing to judge whether each TCR beta V gene segment behaved as functional or pseudogenic. To study patterns of TCR occurrence, a later analysis re-analyzed previously published TCR beta repertoires from 550 to 800 donors and added high-resolution HLA genotyping. Both class I and class II loci were covered by HLA typing, at four-digit resolution. The genetic ancestry cluster associated with self-reported Caucasian donors included 80% to 90% of the 350 to 500 genotyped donors. The study profiled the T cell repertoires of more than 500 subjects by immunosequencing and related them to cytomegalovirus serostatus. Results the study describes overall, beyond this receptor: Cytomegalovirus status was reported to be diagnosed by the classifier with high specificity and sensitivity in both the original and validation cohorts. Correlated functional status among segregating V segments might reflect linkage disequilibrium, but an unknown experimental factor could not be ruled out. Because counts were too low, 15 to 20 rarely observed V segments, including chromosome 9 orphons, were left out of the earlier analysis of 500 to 750 of the donors. In a later analysis, the rate of TCR association differed among HLA loci, with DRB1 alleles having the most associated TCRs and HLA-C alleles having the fewest. Because HLA typing was missing for some donors at each locus, association tests included only the typed subset. Several of the top co-occurrence clusters appeared to be linked to parvovirus B19, influenza, CMV and Epstein-Barr virus, according to a later analysis. In a later genetic analysis, fewer N-insertions in productive TCRs were reported among donors in an Asian-associated ancestry cluster than the roughly 700-donor mean. In vitro tests confirmed that three of the cytomegalovirus-associated TCR beta chains recognize cytomegalovirus antigens. The study listed 164 TCR beta chains as associated with cytomegalovirus. CMV serostatus was the only immune exposure information available for the cohort. At a false discovery rate of 0.05, a later analysis linked fewer than 20,000 TCR beta sequences to specific HLA alleles. Strong co-occurrence of HLA alleles, especially DR and DQ, made assigning TCR associations to individual alleles difficult. A further reported finding was that TCR beta sequences accurately predicted the HLA-A and HLA-B alleles for most subjects in the first cohort. Sequencing depth was assumed to be roughly uniform across donors in the presence/absence analyses, though that assumption may not hold. A cluster of highly shared sequence variants was judged likely to represent a technical artifact of the sequencing pipeline. An association between a missense DCLRE1C variant and V-gene and J-gene trimming of TCR beta chains was found in a later genetic analysis and replicated in an independent cohort. In an earlier analysis of approximately 590 of the donors, most TCR beta V segments were observed in productive rearrangements about 90% or about 30% of the time, broadly matching IMGT annotations. Most TCR sequences were seen in very few donors, while some public TCRs were found in many individuals. It was suggested by the authors that the approach could potentially be generalized to other disease states and immunological phenotypes. Compared with equally common non-associated chains, HLA-associated TCR beta chains in a later analysis were more clonally expanded and had lower generation probabilities. Because the 87-base-pair reads could not distinguish some IMGT-functional V segments, including TRBV6-2 and TRBV6-3, those segments were excluded. The cohort was sequenced for TCR beta chains only, and without alpha or paired-chain data the features that could be detected were limited. According to a later analysis, most CMV-associated TCR beta chains appeared to be HLA-restricted, and the HLA associations seemed to be driven largely by CMV exposure.

Recombination connected TRBV30 to TRBJ1-6; the D gene cannot be resolved reliably. This TCR derives from a woman in her fifties or sixties in good health and CMV-seronegative. The sample comprised PBMCs. The CDR3 region has the sequence CAWSSTLSPLHF. The DNA reads TGTGCCTGGAGTTCGACTTTGTCACCCCTCCACTTT.